This TCR beta chain was retrieved from a study of T-cell reconstitution after alpha-beta-depleted transplantation in children. Construction of the TCRbeta library involved unique molecular identifiers. TCRdb processed the PCR reads anew with MiXCR; each CDR3 protein has one entry. The table records hundreds of thousands of distinct CDR3 sequences, around 17% of them present only once. This clonotype turned up a few times. The receptor was derived from a human donor who donated a stem cell graft to a child with acute myeloid leukemia. The input for sequencing was PBMCs from the stem cell graft donor, taken from the stem cell graft.

The CDR3 loop reads CASSPFRGIDTQYF. Here the CDR3 DNA reads TGCGCCAGCAGCCCCTTCCGGGGAATAGATACGCAGTATTTT. The genes are TRBV5-1 and TRBJ2-3; TRBD2 might be the D (5 bases). This CDR3 has 14 amino acids. Looked up from germline, CDR1 is SGHRS and CDR2 is YFSETQ. Trimming took 4 bases from V and 5 from J, leaving 14 bases between them.